These 11 T cell receptor beta chains were sequenced from one sample in a study of shared clonotypes between healthy human individuals. The repertoire was sequenced with immunoSEQ multiplex PCR; TCRdb's copy has only in-frame clones and lacks some. The table records about 1.5 million clones, approximately 98% of them present only once. Input material: naive CD4+ T cells sorted from blood. Sample subset: CD45RA+ positively selected. These receptors were obtained from a man aged 25-45 years in good health.

The rearrangement joins TRBV19 to TRBJ2-7; 9 bases agree with TRBD2. V was pared by 3 bases and J by 5 bases, with 8 bases of the junction left unmatched. CDR1 is LNHDA, CDR2 SQIVND, per germline (reference sequence). The CDR3 covers 15 residues. For the CDR3, the DNA is TGTGCCAGTAGTATCCCCCAAGCGGGAGGCAACGAGCAGTACTTC. This sequence encodes CASSIPQAGGNEQYF.

The rearrangement uses TRBV5-3 and TRBJ2-4; D possibly corresponds to TRBD2 (5 bases). TRBV5-3 is an ORF, with its function uncertain. The CDR3 extends over 16 amino acids. Trimming left V 4 bases short and J 2 bases short, with 16 bases between. The CDR3 loop reads CARSQLEDFSKNIQYF. The CDR3 DNA is TGTGCCAGAAGCCAGCTTGAGGACTTCTCCAAAAACATTCAGTACTTC.

The V and J genes are TRBV5-1 and TRBJ2-7; D gene uncertain. CDR3 size: 16 residues. V dropped 1 base and J dropped 3 bases, with 17 bases sitting between them. Germline V lookup: CDR1 SGHRS, CDR2 YFSETQ. Written as DNA, the CDR3 is TGCGCCAGCAGCTTGTATAACAGCAATGGAGTCTACGAGCAGTACTTC. Its protein is CASSLYNSNGVYEQYF.

The chain recombines TRBV15 with TRBJ1-2; 8 bases map to TRBD1. Germline V lookup: CDR1 LNHNV, CDR2 YYDKDF (reference sequence). The CDR3 runs 19 residues. Losses at the gene ends were 0 bases for V and 2 bases for J; bases not matched to a gene: 14. CDR3 nucleotide sequence: TGTGCCACCAGCAGAGATTATCGACAGGGGATTTTCGGCAACTATGGCTACACCTTC. Translation gives CATSRDYRQGIFGNYGYTF. The whole variable domain, remainder taken from reference TRBV15 and TRBJ1-2, is DAMVIQNPRYQVTQFGKPVTLSCSQTLNHNVMYWYQQKSSQAPKLLFHYYDKDFNNEADTPDNFQSRRPNTSFCFLDIRSPGLGDTAMYLCATSRDYRQGIFGNYGYTFGSGTRLTVV.

The CDR3 protein is CSVMGLAGEETQYF. The CDR3 DNA reads TGCAGCGTGATGGGACTAGCGGGAGAAGAGACCCAGTACTTC. This rearrangement joins TRBV29-1 to TRBJ2-5, with 14 bases lining up with TRBD2. The CDR3 sequence is 14 residues long. Germline V gene sequence: CDR1 SQVTM, CDR2 ANQGSEA. Trimming took 6 bases from V and 3 from J; bases not matched to a gene: 3.

The chain has TRBV9 and TRBJ1-3; D is ambiguous. The CDR3 spans 15 residues. Germline CDR1 is SGDLS and CDR2 is YYNGEE. The V end lost 0 bases, the J end lost 0 bases, and 7 bases lay between the germline ends. The CDR3 nucleotides are TGTGCCAGCAGCGTAGCCGGGTTCTCTGGAAACACCATATATTTT. Amino acids: CASSVAGFSGNTIYF.

This chain connects TRBV11-2 to TRBJ2-1, with 13 bases matching TRBD2. The CDR3 extends over 19 amino acids. CDR1 and CDR2 from the germline V gene are SGHAT and FQNNGV. Trimming took 7 bases from V and 0 from J; bases not matched to a gene: 12. The CDR3 protein is CASTPSGLAGPSSYNEQFF. The DNA of the CDR3 is TGTGCCAGCACCCCCTCGGGACTAGCGGGACCTAGCTCCTACAATGAGCAGTTCTTC. Looking up the rest from reference TRBV11-2 and TRBJ2-1 gives the full variable domain: EAGVAQSPRYKIIEKRQSVAFWCNPISGHATLYWYQQILGQGPKLLIQFQNNGVVDDSQLPKDRFSAERLKGVDSTLKIQPAKLEDSAVYLCASTPSGLAGPSSYNEQFFGPGTRLTVL.

Comment on this clone: Other DNA sequences of this sample code for an identical CDR3. The chain is built from TRBV5-1 and TRBJ2-3; TRBD1 matches at 8 bases. V gave up 4 bases and J gave up 6 bases; unmatched junction bases: 7. The CDR3 sequence is 14 residues long. CDR1 is SGHRS, CDR2 YFSETQ, per germline. This CDR3 is CASSLGQGGDTQYF. The CDR3 region has the DNA TGCGCCAGCAGCCTCGGACAGGGAGGCGATACGCAGTATTTT.

This chain uses TRBV5-1 with TRBJ2-7; 8 nucleotides agree with TRBD1. CDR3 length: 14 residues. From germline, CDR1 is SGHRS and CDR2 YFSETQ. The junction had 9 bases not matched to a gene; V was cut back by 4 bases and J by 6 bases. The CDR3 DNA follows: TGCGCCAGCAGCCAGGAACCGGGACAGGTCGAGCAGTACTTC. Encoded protein: CASSQEPGQVEQYF. Based on the CDR3 plus reference TRBV5-1 and TRBJ2-7, the full variable domain is KAGVTQTPRYLIKTRGQQVTLSCSPISGHRSVSWYQQTPGQGLQFLFEYFSETQRNKGNFPGRFSGRQFSNSRSEMNVSTLELGDSALYLCASSQEPGQVEQYFGPGTRLTVT.

V is TRBV5-6 and J is TRBJ2-1; 8 positions agree with TRBD1. The length of the CDR3 is 13 residues. CDR1 and CDR2 from the germline V gene are SGHDT and YYEEEE. V shed 4 bases and J 7 bases; nucleotides not matched to a gene: 4. The CDR3 DNA is TGTGCCAGCAGCCGGGACAGGTTTAATGAGCAGTTCTTC. Its protein product is CASSRDRFNEQFF.

The chain recombines TRBV7-2 with TRBJ2-1; D unclear. Trimming stripped 1 base from V and 9 bases from J, with 7 bases between. This CDR3 has 12 amino acids. Germline-derived CDR1 and CDR2 are SGHTA and FQGNSA. CDR3 region: CASSLVLSEQFF. The DNA for the CDR3 is TGTGCCAGCAGCTTAGTGTTATCTGAGCAGTTCTTC. Drawing the rest from reference TRBV7-2 and TRBJ2-1, the complete variable domain is GAGVSQSPSNKVTEKGKDVELRCDPISGHTALYWYRQSLGQGLEFLIYFQGNSAPDKSGLPSDRFSAERTGGSVSTLTIQRTQQEDSAVYLCASSLVLSEQFFGPGTRLTVL.